This TCR beta chain derives from a study of T cells in Graves' hyperthyroidism and ophthalmopathy. Study background: Peripheral blood was obtained at initial diagnosis, preceding any treatment.

As to this clonotype: Its antigen is unknown.

General study points: Ophthalmopathy got predicted by the model a median roughly 6.1 months before its onset. Blood also carried most thyroid clonotypes expanded above 0.001.

What was amplified from RNA transcripts were TCR beta CDR3 regions. The HTBI set primed first-round TCR CDR3 RT-PCR. Each CDR3 protein is one row after TCRdb ran MiXCR on the multiplex PCR reads. The sample yields fewer than 900,000 distinct CDR3 sequences, less than 20% seen once. The clonotype comes from a man aged 18 to 29 with Graves' hyperthyroidism. Input material: blood.

As DNA, the CDR3 is TGTGCCAGCAGTTTAACAGGGGGACAAGATACGCAGTATTTT. Translation: CASSLTGGQDTQYF. The chain has TRBV12-3 or TRBV12-4 and TRBJ2-3; 8 positions agree with TRBD1. This CDR3 has 14 residues. The V segment lost 2 bases and the J segment 5 bases; nucleotides outside the gene matches: 3.